The sequence of this TCR beta chain was determined in a study of shared clonotypes between healthy human individuals. Study-level points and caveats: Around 5% was the fraction of naive CD4 clonotypes found shared across several donors.

On this clone: The antigen remains unidentified.

After removal of 5 bases from V and 6 bases from J, the junction contained 10 bases not matched to a gene. The germline V gene encodes CDR1 SEHNR and CDR2 FQNEAQ (reference sequence). The CDR3 contains 15 residues. The assay was carried out at the deep level. Researchers divided each subset's genomic DNA evenly across several immunoSEQ plates. Generated by immunoSEQ multiplex PCR, the TCRdb table keeps only in-frame clones and is missing some. The data hold 2 million to 2.5 million clones, with almost 96% observed a single time. The receptor's source is a man aged 18 to 29 in good health. The chain employs TRBV7-9 and TRBJ2-1; 7 bases line up with TRBD1. Specimen: naive CD4+ T cells sorted from blood. As for subset: CD45RA+ positively selected. The CDR3 DNA sequence: TGTGCCAGCAGCCACTCACAGGGGTTGGTCAATGAGCAGTTCTTC. Protein product: CASSHSQGLVNEQFF.